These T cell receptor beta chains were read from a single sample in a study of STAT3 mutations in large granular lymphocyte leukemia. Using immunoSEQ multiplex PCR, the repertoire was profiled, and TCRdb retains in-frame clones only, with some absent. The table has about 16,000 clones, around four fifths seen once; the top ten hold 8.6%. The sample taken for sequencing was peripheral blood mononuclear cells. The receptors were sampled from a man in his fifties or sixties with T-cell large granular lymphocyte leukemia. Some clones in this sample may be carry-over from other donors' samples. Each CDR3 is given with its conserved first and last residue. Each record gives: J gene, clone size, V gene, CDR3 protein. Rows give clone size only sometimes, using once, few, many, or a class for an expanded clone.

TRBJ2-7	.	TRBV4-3	CASSQAGTSGYEQYF
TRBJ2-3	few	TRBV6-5	CASSYGDTQYF
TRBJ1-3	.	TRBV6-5	CASSPIRVSGNTIYF
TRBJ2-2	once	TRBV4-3	CASSVSLDNTGELFF
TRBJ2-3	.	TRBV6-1	CASSVGQEADTQYF
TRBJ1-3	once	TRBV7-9	CASSSLLDSGNTIYF
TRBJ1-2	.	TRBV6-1	CASTVTGGEGYTF
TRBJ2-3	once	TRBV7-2	CASSRWSGFTDTQYF
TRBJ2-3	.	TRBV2	CASSALAGGADTQYF
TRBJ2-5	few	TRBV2	CASSELEGETQYF
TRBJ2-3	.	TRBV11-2	CASSQHITDTQYF
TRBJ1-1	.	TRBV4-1	CASSRRQGTEAFF
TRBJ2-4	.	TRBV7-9	CASSPIGGSKNIQYF
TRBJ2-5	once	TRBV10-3	CAISDGGGAETQYF
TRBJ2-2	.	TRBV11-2	CASSSDHSTGELFF
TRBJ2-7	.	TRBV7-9	CASSSGTGGIYEQYF
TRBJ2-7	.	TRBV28	CASSSLRDPLYEQYF
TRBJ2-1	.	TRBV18	CASSPPVGTSGNEQFF
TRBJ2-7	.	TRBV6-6	CASSPAGLYEQYF
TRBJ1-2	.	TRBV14	CASSLTWEGGYTF